This entry features one TCR beta chain sequence. The CDR3 loop spans 17 amino acids. V was pared by 5 bases and J by 2 bases, with 11 bases of the junction left unmatched. Germline V gene sequence: CDR1 MDHEN, CDR2 SYDVKM. Measured with immunoSEQ multiplex PCR; TCRdb has only the in-frame clones, and not every one. The sample lists some 93,000 clones, roughly 91% occurring once. The data are from a study of T cell changes during pregnancy in multiple sclerosis. The rearrangement uses TRBV28 and TRBJ1-2, with TRBD1 matching 10 bases. The sequencing here drew on peripheral blood, taken after pregnancy. The TCR sequence derives from a female donor in good health, enrolled as a control in a pregnancy study. DNA for the CDR3: TGTGCCAGCAGTGTCGACTTCCCGGGACAGGGGAACTATGGCTACACCTTC. Translated: CASSVDFPGQGNYGYTF.